The next 9 T cell receptor beta chains were all read from a single sample in a study of shared clonotypes between healthy human individuals. Sequencing used immunoSEQ multiplex PCR; TCRdb keeps in-frame clones, though not all of them. The repertoire consists of roughly 300,000 clones, with 73% occurring once and the leading ten covering less than 11%. Sequenced material: memory CD4+ T cells sorted from blood. Subset given: CD45RA-negative fraction. The receptor source for this set is a man between 25 and 39 years old in good health.

V usage is TRBV7-9 and J usage is TRBJ1-5; tentatively, D is TRBD1 (6 bases). The germline CDR1 and CDR2 sequences are SEHNR and FQNEAQ (reference sequence). This CDR3 has 17 residues. The V gene lost 5 bases and the J gene lost 2 bases, with 19 bases spanning the gap. CDR3 in amino acids: CASSPGQYHGRNQPQHF. The CDR3 DNA follows: TGTGCCAGCAGCCCCGGACAGTATCATGGCCGCAATCAGCCCCAGCATTTT.

The J gene is TRBJ1-5, the V gene TRBV2; D is possibly TRBD1 (6 bases). Germline CDR1 SNHLY, CDR2 FYNNEI. There are 17 residues in the CDR3. V lost 5 bases, J lost 3 bases, and 20 bases lay in between. Here the CDR3 reads CASSTVQGDPFNQPQHF. Here the CDR3 DNA reads TGTGCCAGCAGTACAGTACAGGGTGACCCTTTCAATCAGCCCCAGCATTTT.

The genes are TRBV5-4 and TRBJ2-1; tentative D call: TRBD1 (5 bases). This CDR3 has 14 residues. Looked up from germline, CDR1 is SGHNT and CDR2 is YYREEE (reference sequence). The V end was cut by 3 bases, the J end by 8 bases, with 15 bases between. In nucleotides, the CDR3 is TGTGCCAGCAGCTCTCAGGGAAGTAACGATGAGCAGTTCTTC. Its protein is CASSSQGSNDEQFF.

The chain couples TRBV18 to TRBJ2-1; the D is unclear. The CDR3 spans 13 residues. V lost 0 bases, J lost 4 bases, and 4 bases lay in between. The germline gives CDR1 KGHSH, CDR2 LQKENI. DNA for the CDR3: TGTGCCAGCTCACCACCCAGTTACAATGAGCAGTTCTTC. Translating it yields CASSPPSYNEQFF.

This clone was counted between two and nine times. The rearrangement joins TRBV5-6 to TRBJ2-1, with 10 bases lining up with TRBD1. The CDR3 spans 13 residues. The germline gives CDR1 SGHDT, CDR2 YYEEEE. Trimming at V came to 7 bases and at J to 9 bases, leaving 7 bases not matched to a gene. The CDR3 sequence: CASRDRGYGEQFF. Here the CDR3 DNA reads TGTGCCAGCCGGGACAGGGGATACGGTGAGCAGTTCTTC.

This chain uses TRBV27 with TRBJ2-1; 10 bases map to TRBD2. In germline, CDR1 is MNHEY, CDR2 SMNVEV (reference sequence). The CDR3 has 16 residues. V gave up 2 bases and J gave up 6 bases; unmatched junction bases: 7. The CDR3 coding sequence is TGTGCCAGCAGTTTACGAGTAGCGGGAGGAGGCAATGAGCAGTTCTTC. Protein product: CASSLRVAGGGNEQFF.

The CDR3 DNA is TGCGCCAGCAGCACCGGACTAGCCGAAGAAAAACTGTTTTTT. This translates into CASSTGLAEEKLFF. The chain couples TRBV5-1 to TRBJ1-4; unclear D gene. V lost 4 bases to trimming and J lost 8 bases, with 15 bases between them. CDR1 and CDR2 (germline): SGHRS, YFSETQ. This CDR3 contains 14 residues.

V usage is TRBV30 and J usage is TRBJ2-7, with D tentatively TRBD1 or TRBD2 (5 bases each). This CDR3 spans 14 amino acids. Deletions cut 3 bases from V and 6 bases from J, with 18 bases between. Germline loops: CDR1 GTSNPN, CDR2 SVGIG (reference sequence). Here the CDR3 DNA reads TGTGCCTGGAGGTGGGGGACCACTTCGGGCGAGCAGTACTTC. This encodes CAWRWGTTSGEQYF.

The chain combines TRBV14 with TRBJ1-3; D is undetermined. The CDR3 length is 15 residues. Trimming left V 4 bases short and J 2 bases short, with 12 bases between. Germline CDR1 is SGHDN and CDR2 is FVKESK. The CDR3 loop is CASSPRTAAGNTIYF. CDR3 nucleotides: TGTGCCAGCAGCCCGAGGACGGCCGCTGGAAACACCATATATTTT.